The clone carrying this T cell receptor (beta chain) has a count of ten or more. Antigen: not known. This entry belongs to a study of T cell repertoires in cytomegalovirus infection. Trimming took 3 bases from V and 5 from J, leaving 11 bases between them. The germline V gene has CDR1 SGHTA and CDR2 FQGNSA. CDR3 length: 14 amino acids. TCRdb analysed the reads with MiXCR anew, one entry per CDR3 protein. The table records 550,000 to 850,000 distinct CDR3 sequences, approximately 33% of them present only once. Study-wide results and limits: Cumulative public TCR beta family frequency identified carriers of CMV plus the relevant HLA. CMV-specific TCR beta clonotypes restricted by HLA-C dominated the ex vivo response.

The chain joins TRBV7-2 to TRBJ2-4; D perhaps matches TRBD2 (5 bases). The clonotype comes from a human donor in good health (CMV status not recorded). Some clones in this sample may be carry-over from other donors' samples. The sequencing used cultured PBMCs, collected from culture after CMV antigen stimulation. The CDR3 sequence is CASSLYMRENIQYF. For the CDR3, the DNA is TGTGCCAGCAGCTTGTACATGAGGGAAAACATTCAGTACTTC.